This TCR beta chain derives from a study of early T cells in non-severe SARS-CoV-2 infection. For the study at large: Sequenced bulk RNA came from whole blood that was unsorted, and chains were unpaired.

In this sample, this clonotype turned up many times. The antigen is unknown. Individual cDNA molecules carried attached unique molecular identifiers. TCRdb used MiXCR to reprocess the 5' RACE reads, holding one entry per CDR3 protein. The table shows over 30,000 distinct CDR3 sequences, with roughly 7.1% occurring only once. Findings and caveats of the study: Comparison of clonotypes with VDJdb favored anti-spike CD8 responses while missing private and CD4 specificities.

The ends lost 1 base at V and 6 bases at J; junction bases unmatched: 8. Germline CDR1 and CDR2: DFQATT and SNEGSKA (reference sequence). The CDR3 totals 15 residues. The TCR sequence derives from an adult who was a healthcare worker with PCR-confirmed SARS-CoV-2 infection or an uninfected control (not recorded which). The rearrangement uses TRBV20-1 and TRBJ1-5; 8 nucleotides align to TRBD1. The sample here was whole blood, taken at baseline. The CDR3 loop reads CSARVGSTGGQPQHF. The DNA of the CDR3 is TGCAGTGCTAGAGTAGGCAGTACAGGGGGTCAGCCCCAGCATTTT.